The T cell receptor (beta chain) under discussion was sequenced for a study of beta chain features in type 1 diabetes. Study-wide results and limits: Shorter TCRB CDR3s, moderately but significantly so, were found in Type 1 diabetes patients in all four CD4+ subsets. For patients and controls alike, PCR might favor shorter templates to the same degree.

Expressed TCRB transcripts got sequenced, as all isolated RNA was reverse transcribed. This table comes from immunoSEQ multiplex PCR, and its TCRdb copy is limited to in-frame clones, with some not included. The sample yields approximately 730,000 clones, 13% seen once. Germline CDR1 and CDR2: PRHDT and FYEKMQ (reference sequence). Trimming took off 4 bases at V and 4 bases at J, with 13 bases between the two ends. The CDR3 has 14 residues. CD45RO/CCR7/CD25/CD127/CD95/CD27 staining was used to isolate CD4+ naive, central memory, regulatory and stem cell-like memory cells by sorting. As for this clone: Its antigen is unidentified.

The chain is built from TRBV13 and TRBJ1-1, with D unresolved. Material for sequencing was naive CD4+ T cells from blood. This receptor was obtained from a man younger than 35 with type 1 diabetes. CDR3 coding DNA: TGTGCCAGCAGCTACCTAGACAACCGCACTGAAGCTTTCTTT. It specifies CASSYLDNRTEAFF. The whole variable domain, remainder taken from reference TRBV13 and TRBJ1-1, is AAGVIQSPRHLIKEKRETATLKCYPIPRHDTVYWYQQGPGQDPQFLISFYEKMQSDKGSIPDRFSAQQFSDYHSELNMSSLELGDSALYFCASSYLDNRTEAFFGQGTRLTVV.